The 5 T cell receptor beta chains in this list originate from one sample, sequenced in a study of CD8+ T cells in alopecia areata. Extracted RNA was reverse transcribed into cDNA, the sequencing template. Method: immunoSEQ multiplex PCR; TCRdb's copy keeps in-frame clones and lacks some. Of roughly 150,000 clones listed, 55% to 65% were seen once; the top ten hold around 5%. Material: CD4+ T cells sorted from blood. All receptors derive from a human donor in good health.

The chain uses TRBV2 and TRBJ1-2, with 8 bases lining up with TRBD1. Germline V CDR1 and CDR2: SNHLY, FYNNEI. The CDR3 consists of 13 residues. V dropped 5 bases and J dropped 5; count of bases not matched to a gene: 4. The CDR3 DNA sequence: TGTGCCAGCAGTAGGGACAGGAAATATGGCTACACCTTC. It specifies CASSRDRKYGYTF.

This clone was seen only once. V gene TRBV11-2 combines with J gene TRBJ1-5, with a weak D call TRBD1 (6 bases). Germline CDR1 is SGHAT and CDR2 is FQNNGV. Trimming shortened V by 0 bases and J by 6 bases, and 15 bases separated the two germline ends. The CDR3 is made up of 16 amino acids. CDR3 bases: TGTGCCAGCAGCTTAGATCACAGGGAAACTACTCAGCCCCAGCATTTT. Translation: CASSLDHRETTQPQHF.

This clone was seen a handful of times. The chain recombines TRBV29-1 with TRBJ2-7; D unresolved. CDR1 SQVTM and CDR2 ANQGSEA come from the germline V gene. CDR3 size: 10 residues. V dropped 4 bases and J dropped 9 bases, with 10 bases sitting between them. This CDR3 is CSVVPRWQYF. The DNA of the CDR3 is TGCAGCGTTGTACCGCGGTGGCAGTACTTC.

The chain employs TRBV7-8 and TRBJ1-5; possible D gene TRBD1, 5 bases. The V gene lost 0 bases and the J gene lost 3 bases, with 12 bases spanning the gap. Germline V gene data show CDR1 as SGHVS and CDR2 as FQNEAQ. The CDR3 consists of 16 residues. The CDR3 DNA follows: TGTGCCAGCAGCTTAGCCGGGACCGAACTCAATCAGCCCCAGCATTTT. The encoded protein is CASSLAGTELNQPQHF.

The chain links TRBV4-1 to TRBJ1-1; possible D gene TRBD1, 5 bases. Germline-derived CDR1 and CDR2 are MGHRA and YSYEKL. Trimming left V 0 bases short and J 3 bases short, with 8 bases between. The CDR3 is 14 residues long. The CDR3 sequence: CASSQDRDYTEAFF. The CDR3, as DNA: TGCGCCAGCAGCCAAGACAGGGACTACACTGAAGCTTTCTTT.